This TCR beta chain stems from a study of tumor-infiltrating lymphocytes in primary liver carcinoma. Study at large: Sample yields, roughly 3.65 to 8 million productive TCRbeta reads, were similar across the tissue types. Whole-study results and caveats: Tumors reached a significantly greater top-250-clone fraction than blood did (p = 0.039). The study found tumor-adjacent and tumor-blood pairs overlapped less than tumor region pairs.

The authors made TCR beta cDNA from approximately 500 ng total RNA with a constant-region primer. Modified slightly, ARM-PCR produced TCR beta libraries over three nested multiplex PCR rounds. Each CDR3 protein is one row after TCRdb ran MiXCR on the multiplex PCR reads. The sample has about 120,000 distinct CDR3 sequences, nearly 70% seen once. It was from roughly 20-30 mg of unsorted bulk tissue that RNA and DNA were co-extracted. In the case of this clonotype: Its antigen is as yet unknown.

This TCR derives from a woman aged 55 to 70 with primary liver carcinoma and hepatitis B virus infection. Sequences were obtained from tumor-adjacent normal liver tissue.

The DNA of the CDR3 is TGCATCATTGGGACTAGCGGTAACACCGGGGAGCTGTTTTTT. Translation: CIIGTSGNTGELFF. V and J are TRBV29-1 and TRBJ2-2; 11 nucleotides match TRBD2. CDR1 and CDR2 from the germline V gene are SQVTM and ANQGSEA. CDR3 length: 14 residues.